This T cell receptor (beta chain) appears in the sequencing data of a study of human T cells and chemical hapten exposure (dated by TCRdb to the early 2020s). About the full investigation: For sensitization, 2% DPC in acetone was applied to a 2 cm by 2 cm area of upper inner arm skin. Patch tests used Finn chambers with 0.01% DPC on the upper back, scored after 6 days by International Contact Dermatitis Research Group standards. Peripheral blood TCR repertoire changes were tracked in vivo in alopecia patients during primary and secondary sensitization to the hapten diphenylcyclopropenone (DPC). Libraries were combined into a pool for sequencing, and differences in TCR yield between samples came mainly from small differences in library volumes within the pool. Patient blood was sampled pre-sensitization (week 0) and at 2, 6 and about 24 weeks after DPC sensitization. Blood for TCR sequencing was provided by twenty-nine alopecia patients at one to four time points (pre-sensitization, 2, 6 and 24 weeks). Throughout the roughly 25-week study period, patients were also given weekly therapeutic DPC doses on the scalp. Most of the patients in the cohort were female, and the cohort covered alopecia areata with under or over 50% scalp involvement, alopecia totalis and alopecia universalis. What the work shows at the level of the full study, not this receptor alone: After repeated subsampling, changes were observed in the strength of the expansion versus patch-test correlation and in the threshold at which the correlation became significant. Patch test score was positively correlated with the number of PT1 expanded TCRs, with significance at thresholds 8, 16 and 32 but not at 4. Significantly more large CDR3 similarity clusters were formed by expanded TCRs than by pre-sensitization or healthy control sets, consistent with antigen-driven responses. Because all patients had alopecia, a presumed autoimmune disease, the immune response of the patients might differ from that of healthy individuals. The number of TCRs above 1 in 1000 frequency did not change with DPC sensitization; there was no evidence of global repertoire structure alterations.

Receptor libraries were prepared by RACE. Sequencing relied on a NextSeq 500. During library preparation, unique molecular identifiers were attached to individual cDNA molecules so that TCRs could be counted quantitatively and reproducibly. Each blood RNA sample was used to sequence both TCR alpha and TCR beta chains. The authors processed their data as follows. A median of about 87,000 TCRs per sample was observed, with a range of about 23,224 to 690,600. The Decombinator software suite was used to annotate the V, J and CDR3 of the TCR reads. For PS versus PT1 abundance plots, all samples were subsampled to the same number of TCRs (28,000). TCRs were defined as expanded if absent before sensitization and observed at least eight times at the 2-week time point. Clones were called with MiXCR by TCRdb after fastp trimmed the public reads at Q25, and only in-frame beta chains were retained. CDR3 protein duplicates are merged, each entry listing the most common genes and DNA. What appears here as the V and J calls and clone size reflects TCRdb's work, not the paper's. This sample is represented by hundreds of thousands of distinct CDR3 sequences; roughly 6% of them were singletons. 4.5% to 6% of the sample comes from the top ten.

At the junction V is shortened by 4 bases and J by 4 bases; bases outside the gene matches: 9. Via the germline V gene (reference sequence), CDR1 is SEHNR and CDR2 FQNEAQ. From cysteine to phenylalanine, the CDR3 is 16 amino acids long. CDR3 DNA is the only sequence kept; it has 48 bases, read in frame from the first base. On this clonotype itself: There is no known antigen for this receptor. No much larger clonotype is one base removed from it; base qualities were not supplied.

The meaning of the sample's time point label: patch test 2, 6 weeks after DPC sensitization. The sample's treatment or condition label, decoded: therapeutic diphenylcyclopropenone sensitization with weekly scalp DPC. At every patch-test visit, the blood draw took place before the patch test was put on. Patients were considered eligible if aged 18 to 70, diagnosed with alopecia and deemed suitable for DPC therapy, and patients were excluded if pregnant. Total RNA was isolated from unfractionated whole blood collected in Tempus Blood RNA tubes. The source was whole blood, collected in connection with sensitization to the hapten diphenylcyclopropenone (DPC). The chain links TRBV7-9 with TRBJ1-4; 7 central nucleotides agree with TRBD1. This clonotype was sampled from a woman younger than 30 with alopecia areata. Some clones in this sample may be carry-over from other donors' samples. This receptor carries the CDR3 CASSSLRTGYNEKLFF. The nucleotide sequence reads TGTGCCAGCAGCTCACTACGGACAGGCTATAATGAAAAACTGTTTTTT.